One and the same sample provided the 15 T cell receptor beta chains below, sequenced in a study of OX40 agonist ivuxolimab in advanced cancers. Repertoires were generated with immunoSEQ multiplex PCR, while TCRdb's copy carries only in-frame clones and drops some. The sample includes 53,000 or so clones, roughly 73% of them seen just once. The source material was CD4+ or CD8+ T cells sorted from blood, sampled in a trial of the OX40 agonist ivuxolimab. Receptor source: an adult with an advanced solid tumor such as melanoma, head and neck, liver or kidney cancer.

The V call is TRBV7-9, the J call TRBJ1-1; D is uncertain. CDR1 is SEHNR, CDR2 FQNEAQ, per germline (reference sequence). Trimming stripped 2 bases from V and 5 bases from J, with 9 bases between. The CDR3 totals 13 residues. The CDR3 coding sequence is TGTGCCAGCAGCTTAAGAATAACGACTGAAGCTTTCTTT. Translation gives CASSLRITTEAFF. Complete variable domain (other parts from reference TRBV7-9 and TRBJ1-1): DTGVSQNPRHKITKRGQNVTFRCDPISEHNRLYWYRQTLGQGPEFLTYFQNEAQLEKSRLLSDRFSAERPKGSFSTLEIQRTEQGDSAMYLCASSLRITTEAFFGQGTRLTVV.

CDR3 bases: TGTGCCAGCAGTTCCCGGGGTAGGGATAGCAATCAGCCCCAGCATTTT. Translation: CASSSRGRDSNQPQHF. The chain joins TRBV27 to TRBJ1-5; D is unclear. V shed 4 bases and J shed 0 bases, with 13 bases lying between them. CDR1 is MNHEY, CDR2 SMNVEV, per germline (reference sequence). CDR3 size: 16 residues.

With regard to this clone: At one boundary the junction diverges from the germline segment, which might be a read error. V is TRBV5-4 and J is TRBJ1-2, with D unclear. This CDR3 contains 13 residues. The germline V gene has CDR1 SGHNT and CDR2 YYREEE (reference sequence). CDR3 in amino acids: CASSLAGPYGYTF. DNA for the CDR3: TGTGCCAGCAGTTTGGCAGGCCCCTATGGCTACACCTTC.

V gene TRBV19 combines with J gene TRBJ1-5; D is perhaps TRBD1 (6 bases). This CDR3 has 14 amino acids. Between the trimmed V and J ends, which lost 3 bases and 7 bases, there was a span of 13 bases. Germline values: CDR1 LNHDA, CDR2 SQIVND (reference sequence). For the CDR3, the DNA is TGTGCCAGTAGTATCACGGGGGGCAGGCAGCCCCAGCATTTT. Encoded protein: CASSITGGRQPQHF.

The V call is TRBV7-2, the J call TRBJ2-2; 7 bases align to TRBD2. Per the germline V gene, CDR1 is SGHTA and CDR2 is FQGNSA. This CDR3 has 15 amino acids. V dropped 1 base and J dropped 6; count of bases not matched to a gene: 5. The CDR3 nucleotides read TGTGCCAGCAGCTTAGGAGGACTAGTATCCGGGGAGCTGTTTTTT. Its protein product is CASSLGGLVSGELFF.

Points on this clone: This CDR3 is missing its conserved last phenylalanine or tryptophan, likely due to a read error. It is unclear where the CDR3 begins or ends on the DNA, so no DNA is shown, and the CDR3 is as TCRdb lists it. The gene calls are TRBV3-2 and TRBJ2-7; TRBD2 reflects the table's D call only, with no check against the DNA. TRBV3-2 is reported as a pseudogene. The CDR3 adds up to 8 amino acids, both ends counted. This chain's CDR3 is CASSQKAP.

Only a few counts were recorded for this clone. The genes are TRBV7-2 and TRBJ1-2; no firm D call. Germline V gene data show CDR1 as SGHTA and CDR2 as FQGNSA. The V end was cut by 2 bases, the J end by 0 bases, with 10 bases between. This CDR3 comprises 15 residues. CDR3 DNA: TGTGCCAGCAGCTTAAACGCGCTAGCTAACTATGGCTACACCTTC. This codes for CASSLNALANYGYTF.

The chain joins TRBV4-2 to TRBJ2-7, with D possibly called TRBD1 or TRBD2 (5 bases each). V was pared by 4 bases and J by 1 base, with 14 bases between. Germline-derived CDR1 and CDR2 are LGHNA and YNFKEQ. CDR3 length: 15 amino acids. The CDR3 nucleotides are TGTGCCAGCAGCCCCTGGGGGAGCCTATCCTACGAGCAGTACTTC. It is translated as CASSPWGSLSYEQYF.

The chain joins TRBV5-6 to TRBJ2-5, with TRBD2 matching over 7 bases. This CDR3 comprises 15 residues. V was clipped by 3 bases and J by 5 bases; unmatched bases: 10. Germline CDR1 is SGHDT and CDR2 is YYEEEE. The CDR3 sequence: CASSWGLREVETQYF. The CDR3 region has the DNA TGTGCCAGCAGCTGGGGACTTCGGGAGGTTGAGACCCAGTACTTC.

The chain joins TRBV27 to TRBJ1-5, with 7 bases identical to TRBD1. CDR1 is MNHEY, CDR2 SMNVEV, per germline (reference sequence). There are 16 residues in the CDR3. Unmatched junction bases numbered 11, after V lost 6 bases and J lost 3 bases. The DNA of the CDR3 is TGTGCCAGCAGCAACAGGGGCGTGGGGTCCAATCAGCCCCAGCATTTT. Translated: CASSNRGVGSNQPQHF.

The table lists this clone with a few counts. This sequence joins TRBV27 and TRBJ2-2; D ambiguous. Germline CDR1 reads MNHEY; CDR2 reads SMNVEV (reference sequence). The CDR3 runs to 14 residues. V lost 6 bases and J lost 7, with 15 bases in between. CDR3 amino acids: CASRPGPLSGELFF. DNA for the CDR3: TGTGCCAGCAGGCCGGGCCCTTTGAGCGGGGAGCTGTTTTTT.

The chain links TRBV4-3 to TRBJ1-5; D may be TRBD1 (6 bases). This CDR3 contains 14 residues. The V and J ends lost 2 bases and 7 bases respectively, with 12 bases between them. Germline CDR1 is LGHNA and CDR2 is YSLEER. CDR3 sequence (DNA): TGCGCCAGCAGCCAAAGGGGGGGGAGCCAGCCCCAGCATTTT. Protein sequence: CASSQRGGSQPQHF.

This chain links TRBV7-6 with TRBJ2-3, with 7 bases lining up with TRBD2. The junction had 3 bases not matched to a gene; V was cut back by 3 bases and J by 0 bases. The length of the CDR3 is 15 residues. CDR1 and CDR2 (germline): SGHVS, FNYEAQ. CDR3 in amino acids: CASSLSGISTDTQYF. DNA for the CDR3: TGTGCCAGCAGCTTGAGCGGGATAAGCACAGATACGCAGTATTTT.

The chain links TRBV19 to TRBJ2-5; D might be TRBD1 or TRBD2, each matching 5 bases. Trimming shortened V by 5 bases and J by 8 bases, and 21 bases separated the two germline ends. Germline values: CDR1 LNHDA, CDR2 SQIVND (reference sequence). There are 15 residues in the CDR3. The CDR3 DNA sequence: TGTGCCAGTAGTCAAACCCCAGGGACCCAAGGCACCCAGTACTTC. It encodes CASSQTPGTQGTQYF.

This clone was picked up a small number of times. The chain couples TRBV10-3 to TRBJ2-7; D is possibly TRBD1 (6 bases). Trimming shortened V by 3 bases and J by 3 bases, and 9 bases separated the two germline ends. Germline loops: CDR1 ENHRY, CDR2 SYGVKD. This CDR3 spans 13 amino acids. This CDR3 reads CAISDLGGYEQYF. In nucleotides, the CDR3 is TGTGCCATCAGTGATCTAGGGGGCTACGAGCAGTACTTC.